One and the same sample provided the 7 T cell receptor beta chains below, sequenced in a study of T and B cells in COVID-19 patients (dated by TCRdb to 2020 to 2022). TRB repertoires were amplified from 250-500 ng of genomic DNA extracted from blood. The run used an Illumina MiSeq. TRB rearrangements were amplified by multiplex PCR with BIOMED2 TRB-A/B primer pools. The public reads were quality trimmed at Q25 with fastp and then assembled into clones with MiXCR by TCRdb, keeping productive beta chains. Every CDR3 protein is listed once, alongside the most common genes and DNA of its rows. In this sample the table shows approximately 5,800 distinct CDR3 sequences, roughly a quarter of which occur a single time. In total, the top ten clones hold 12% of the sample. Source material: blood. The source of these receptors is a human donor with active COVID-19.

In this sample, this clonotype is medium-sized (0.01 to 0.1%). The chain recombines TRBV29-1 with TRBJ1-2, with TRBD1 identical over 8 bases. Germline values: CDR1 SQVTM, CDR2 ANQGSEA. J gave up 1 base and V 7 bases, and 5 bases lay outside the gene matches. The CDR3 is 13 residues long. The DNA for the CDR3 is TGCAGCGCCGAGGACAGGGTTAACTATGGCTACACCTTC. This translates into CSAEDRVNYGYTF.

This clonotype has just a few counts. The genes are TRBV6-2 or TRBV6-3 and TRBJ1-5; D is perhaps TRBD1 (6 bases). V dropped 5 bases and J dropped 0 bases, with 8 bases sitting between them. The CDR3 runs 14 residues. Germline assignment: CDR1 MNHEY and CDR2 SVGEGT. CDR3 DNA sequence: TGTGCCAGCAGTGAACAGGGTAGCAATCAGCCCCAGCATTTT. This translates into CASSEQGSNQPQHF.

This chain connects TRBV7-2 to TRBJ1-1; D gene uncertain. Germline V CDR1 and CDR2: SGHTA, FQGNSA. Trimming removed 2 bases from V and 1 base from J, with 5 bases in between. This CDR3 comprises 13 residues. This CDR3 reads CASSLIENTEAFF. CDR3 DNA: TGTGCCAGCAGCTTAATTGAGAACACTGAAGCTTTCTTT.

CDR3 sequence (DNA): TGTGCCAGCAGTCCGAGCGGGGGCATAAGCACAGATACGCAGTATTTT. Its protein is CASSPSGGISTDTQYF. The gene calls are TRBV7-2 and TRBJ2-3; TRBD2 aligns across 8 bases. V was clipped by 6 bases and J by 0 bases; unmatched bases: 8. Germline V gene data show CDR1 as SGHTA and CDR2 as FQGNSA. CDR3 length: 16 amino acids.

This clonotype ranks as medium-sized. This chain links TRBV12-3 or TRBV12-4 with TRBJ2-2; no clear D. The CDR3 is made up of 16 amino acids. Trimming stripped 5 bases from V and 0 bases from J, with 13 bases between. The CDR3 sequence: CASSPLGRSNTGELFF. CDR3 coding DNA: TGTGCCAGCAGTCCCTTAGGGCGGTCGAACACCGGGGAGCTGTTTTTT.

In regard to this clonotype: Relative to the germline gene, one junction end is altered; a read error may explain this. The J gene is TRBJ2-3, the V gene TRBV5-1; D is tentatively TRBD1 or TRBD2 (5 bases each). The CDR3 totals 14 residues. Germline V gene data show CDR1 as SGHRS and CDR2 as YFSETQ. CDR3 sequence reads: CARSPGAGSDTQYF. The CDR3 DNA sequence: TGTGCCAGAAGCCCCGGGGCAGGATCAGATACGCAGTATTTT.

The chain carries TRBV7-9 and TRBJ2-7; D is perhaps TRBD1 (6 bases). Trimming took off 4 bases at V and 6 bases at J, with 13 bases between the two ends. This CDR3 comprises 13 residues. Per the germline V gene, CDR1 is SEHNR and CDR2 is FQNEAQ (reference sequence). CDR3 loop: CASSSRGNGEQYF. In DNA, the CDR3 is TGTGCCAGCAGCTCGAGGGGGAATGGCGAGCAGTACTTC.